Listed below are T cell receptor beta chains from one sample, sequenced in a study of siplizumab effects on memory and regulatory T cells. Profiling relied on immunoSEQ multiplex PCR, and the TCRdb table lists in-frame clones only, not all of them. This sample yields roughly 62,000 clones, of which roughly 85% are seen a single time; over 0.4% belongs to the top ten. The specimen was memory CD4+ T cells sorted from blood. The receptors originated from a human donor in good health. Each CDR3 is given with its conserved first and last residue. D genes are given only for firm matches. Size values are once, few and many counts, or a class for expanded clones, and some rows have none.

d_call	v_call	clone_size	j_call	cdr3_nt	cdr3_aa
.	TRBV19	.	TRBJ1-2	TGTGCCAGTATCCTCTCTCCAGGCGGAAACTATGGCTACACCTTC	CASILSPGGNYGYTF
TRBD1	TRBV5-5	.	TRBJ1-6	TGTGCCAGCAGCCCATGGACAGGGGATAAGTCACCCCTCCACTTT	CASSPWTGDKSPLHF
.	TRBV18	.	TRBJ1-1	TGTGCCAGCTCACCACTCAGTAACACTGAAGCTTTCTTT	CASSPLSNTEAFF
.	TRBV5-6	.	TRBJ2-2	TGTGCCAGCAGCTTCCTTGGCACCACCGGGGAGCTGTTTTTT	CASSFLGTTGELFF
.	TRBV7-2	medium-sized	TRBJ2-7	TGTGCCACCCGGGTGGGGGGCTCCTACGAGCAGTACTTC	CATRVGGSYEQYF
.	TRBV6-1	.	TRBJ2-5	TGTGCCAGCACCTTGAACCACGGAGAGACCCAGTACTTC	CASTLNHGETQYF
.	TRBV6-5	.	TRBJ1-5	TGTGCCAGCAGTTACTCGAGGGGGGGCCTTCATCAGCCCCAGCATTTT	CASSYSRGGLHQPQHF
.	TRBV5-1	.	TRBJ2-2	TGCGCCAGCAGCTTGCAGGCCGGGAACACCGGGGAGCTGTTTTTT	CASSLQAGNTGELFF
.	TRBV14	.	TRBJ2-5	TGTGCCAGCAGCCAGATCCCCGGGGCCGGGCAAGAGACCCAGTACTTC	CASSQIPGAGQETQYF
TRBD1	TRBV12-5	.	TRBJ2-7	TGTGCTAGTGGTTTGAACCCGACAGGGCTCTACGAGCAGTACTTC	CASGLNPTGLYEQYF
.	TRBV14	.	TRBJ1-2	TGTGCCATGATGAAGACAGTCCCTAACTATGGCTACACCTTC	CAMMKTVPNYGYTF
.	TRBV21-1	.	TRBJ1-2	TGTGCCAGCAGCAAGAACCCCTTGGGGGGATACGGCTACACCTTC	CASSKNPLGGYGYTF
TRBD2	TRBV18	.	TRBJ2-7	TGTGCCAGCTCGCCCTCTAGCGGGCCCTACGAGCAGTACTTC	CASSPSSGPYEQYF
TRBD1	TRBV5-1	.	TRBJ2-1	TGCGCCAGCAGCCCCGGGGACAGGTCCAGTCAGTTCTTC	CASSPGDRSSQFF
.	TRBV7-3	.	TRBJ1-5	TGTGCCAGCAGCACGGACCGAAATCAGCCCCAGCATTTT	CASSTDRNQPQHF
.	TRBV7-2	.	TRBJ2-1	TGTGCCAGCAGCTTAAGCGGAGCGTTATACAATGAGCAGTTCTTC	CASSLSGALYNEQFF
TRBD1	TRBV10-3	.	TRBJ1-1	TGTGCCATCAGTTCCGGGACAGGGACTCGGACTGAAGCTTTCTTT	CAISSGTGTRTEAFF
.	TRBV5-1	.	TRBJ1-1	TGCGCCAGCAGCCGGGGAGGGGTTTTGAACACTGAAGCTTTCTTT	CASSRGGVLNTEAFF
.	TRBV14	.	TRBJ2-1	TGTGCCAGCAGCCGTGGACCACTCCAGTTCTTC	CASSRGPLQFF
TRBD2	TRBV7-9	.	TRBJ2-3	TGTGCCAGCAGCTTAGGGATGGTAGCGGGTGGAGATACGCAGTATTTT	CASSLGMVAGGDTQYF
.	TRBV6-7	once	TRBJ2-4	TGTGCCAGCAGTTACCCTACAAGAAATCAAACGGCCATTCAGTACTTC	CASSYPTRNQTAIQYF
TRBD1	TRBV11-2	.	TRBJ2-5	TGTGCCAGCAGCCTCACGACAGGGGGCAGGGAGACCCAGTACTTC	CASSLTTGGRETQYF
TRBD1	TRBV6-5	.	TRBJ1-5	TGTGCCAGCAGTTACGGGACAGGGTTTAGGCAGCCCCAGCATTTT	CASSYGTGFRQPQHF
.	TRBV14	.	TRBJ2-7	TGTGCCAGCAGCCAAGACAGGGGGGGATCCTACGAGCAGTACTTC	CASSQDRGGSYEQYF
.	TRBV7-2	once	TRBJ1-5	TGTGCCAGCAGCTTAATGGGAGCCGGCAATCAGCCCCAGCATTTT	CASSLMGAGNQPQHF
TRBD1	TRBV2	.	TRBJ1-2	TGTGCCAGCAGGGCACAGGGGGTTCATGGCTACACCTTC	CASRAQGVHGYTF
TRBD1	TRBV28	.	TRBJ1-4	TGTGCCAGCCTGGATAGACAGGGGCGAGAAAAACTGTTTTTT	CASLDRQGREKLFF
.	TRBV15	once	TRBJ1-5	TGTGCCACCAGCCCCACGGGGGGGAGGCCCCAGCATTTT	CATSPTGGRPQHF
.	TRBV6-6	.	TRBJ2-3	TGTGCCAGCGGATGGAACCCTAGCACAGATACGCAGTATTTT	CASGWNPSTDTQYF
.	TRBV5-1	.	TRBJ2-2	TGCGCCAGCAGTGGAAGAGCGAACACCGGGGAGCTGTTTTTT	CASSGRANTGELFF